This T cell receptor beta chain was profiled in a study of blood T cell repertoires in COVID-19. Looking at the study overall: From the United States, Italy and Spain came samples of acute and convalescent COVID-19. T cells, B-cell-depleted T cells, or PBMCs supplied cDNA or gDNA.

Trimming removed 7 bases from V and 2 bases from J, with 9 bases in between. CDR3 length: 11 amino acids. CDR1 SQVTM and CDR2 ANQGSEA come from the germline V gene. Participants, about 18 to 95 years old, spanned fewer than 25 US areas. Two negative PCRs, clearance, or symptom resolution had been documented for recovered Cohort 3 donors. Produced via immunoSEQ multiplex PCR; TCRdb's table is partial and in-frame only. The sample holds hundreds of thousands of clones, 85% to 90% seen once. V usage is TRBV29-1 and J usage is TRBJ2-7; a weak D match, TRBD2 (5 bases). The TCR comes from a man in his thirties or forties who had recovered from COVID-19. The specimen sequenced was PBMCs or T cells enriched from blood (not recorded which). CDR3 sequence reads: CSGGETYEQYF. The CDR3 DNA reads TGCAGCGGGGGAGAGACCTACGAGCAGTACTTC.